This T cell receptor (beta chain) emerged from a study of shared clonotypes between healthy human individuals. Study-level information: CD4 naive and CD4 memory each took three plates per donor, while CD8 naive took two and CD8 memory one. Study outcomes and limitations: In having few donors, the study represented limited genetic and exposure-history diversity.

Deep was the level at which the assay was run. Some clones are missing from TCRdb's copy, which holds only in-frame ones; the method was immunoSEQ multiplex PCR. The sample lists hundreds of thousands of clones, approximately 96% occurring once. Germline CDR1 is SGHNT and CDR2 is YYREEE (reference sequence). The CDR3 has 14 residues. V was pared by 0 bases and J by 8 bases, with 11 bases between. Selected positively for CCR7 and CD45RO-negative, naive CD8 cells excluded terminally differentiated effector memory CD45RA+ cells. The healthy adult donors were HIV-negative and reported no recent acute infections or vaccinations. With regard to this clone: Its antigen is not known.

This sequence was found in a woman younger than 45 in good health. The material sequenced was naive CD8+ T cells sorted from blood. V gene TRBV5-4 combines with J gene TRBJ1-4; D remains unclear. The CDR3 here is CASSLERVSEKLFF. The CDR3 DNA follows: TGTGCCAGCAGCTTGGAAAGGGTTTCGGAAAAACTGTTTTTT.